This passage covers 21 T cell receptor beta chains from one sample sequenced in a study of T cell responses to AZD1222 COVID-19 vaccine. The repertoire was sequenced with immunoSEQ multiplex PCR; TCRdb's copy has only in-frame clones and lacks some. The sample has 140,000 to 150,000 clones, approximately 92% seen once. The sequencing used peripheral blood, collected 28 days after the second AZD1222 dose. These receptors all come from an adult who received the AZD1222 COVID-19 vaccine.

This clone has only one observation. The rearrangement joins TRBV19 to TRBJ1-2, with 10 bases that match TRBD1. This CDR3 region has 15 residues. Germline V gene lookup returns CDR1 LNHDA and CDR2 SQIVND (reference sequence). Losses at the gene ends were 5 bases for V and 3 bases for J; bases not matched to a gene: 6. The CDR3 nucleotides are TGTGCCAGTAGTCCTGACAGGGGGCTGGACTATGGCTACACCTTC. This translates into CASSPDRGLDYGYTF.

The chain carries TRBV15 and TRBJ1-3, with 7 bases matching TRBD1. Losses at the gene ends were 0 bases for V and 2 bases for J; bases not matched to a gene: 7. From germline, CDR1 is LNHNV and CDR2 YYDKDF (reference sequence). The CDR3 spans 17 residues. CDR3 DNA sequence: TGTGCCACCAGCAGAGATCGAGGGGGCGCAACTGGAAACACCATATATTTT. Encoded protein: CATSRDRGGATGNTIYF.

The rearrangement joins TRBV5-4 to TRBJ2-6, with 10 bases that match TRBD2. Germline CDR1 reads SGHNT; CDR2 reads YYREEE (reference sequence). Trimming removed 4 bases from V and 3 bases from J; junction bases left unmatched: 4. This CDR3 has 16 residues. DNA of the CDR3: TGTGCCAGCAGCCCAGCGGGGGGGAATGGGGCCAACGTCCTGACTTTC. Encoded protein: CASSPAGGNGANVLTF.

V gene TRBV5-5 combines with J gene TRBJ1-4; D is ambiguous. Germline CDR1 and CDR2: SGHKS and YYEKEE (reference sequence). This CDR3 spans 14 amino acids. V was pared by 0 bases and J by 5 bases, with 8 bases between. CDR3 nucleotide sequence: TGTGCCAGCAGCTTGGAACCAGCAAATGAAAAACTGTTTTTT. Translated, it gives CASSLEPANEKLFF.

The chain has TRBV28 and TRBJ1-2; D uncertain. Germline V gene sequence: CDR1 MDHEN, CDR2 SYDVKM. The length of the CDR3 is 14 residues. V was cut by 2 bases and J by 9 bases, with 16 bases left in between. The CDR3: CASSLGFPSGSYTF. The CDR3 DNA reads TGTGCCAGCAGTTTAGGCTTCCCCTCCGGTAGCTACACCTTC.

The V call is TRBV6-2 or TRBV6-3, the J call TRBJ2-1; D is possibly TRBD1 (6 bases). This CDR3 has 19 residues. The ends were cut back, 6 bases at V and 9 bases at J, with 33 bases in the middle. Germline V CDR1 and CDR2: MNHEY, SVGEGT. The CDR3: CASSPQGTLAIPGGSEQFF. The CDR3 bases are TGTGCCAGCAGCCCACAGGGCACTTTAGCAATCCCAGGCGGTAGTGAGCAGTTCTTC.

V is TRBV5-1 and J is TRBJ2-1, with TRBD2 identical over 7 bases. This CDR3 has 14 residues. Per germline, CDR1 SGHRS and CDR2 YFSETQ. J gave up 5 bases and V 4 bases, and 6 bases lay outside the gene matches. This CDR3 is CASSRTRGNNEQFF. The CDR3 region has the DNA TGCGCCAGCAGCCGGACTAGAGGAAACAATGAGCAGTTCTTC.

This clone has just a few counts. The CDR3 DNA reads TGTGCCAGTAGTATGGGAAACAGGGCGGGTGAGCAGTACTTC. Translating gives CASSMGNRAGEQYF. The gene calls are TRBV19 and TRBJ2-7, with D maybe TRBD1 (6 bases). Germline loops: CDR1 LNHDA, CDR2 SQIVND (reference sequence). CDR3 size: 14 residues. Trimming took off 3 bases at V and 7 bases at J, with 16 bases between the two ends.

V gene TRBV19 combines with J gene TRBJ2-7; the match to TRBD1 covers 9 bases. Trimming at V came to 4 bases and at J to 4 bases, leaving 5 bases not matched to a gene. Per the germline V gene, CDR1 is LNHDA and CDR2 is SQIVND (reference sequence). The CDR3 has 14 residues. The CDR3 loop is CASSTKTGGYEQYF. The CDR3 DNA sequence: TGTGCCAGTAGTACAAAGACAGGGGGGTACGAGCAGTACTTC.

V gene TRBV19 combines with J gene TRBJ1-2; D remains ambiguous. The CDR3 has 16 amino acids. The V gene's germline CDR1 is LNHDA and CDR2 SQIVND (reference sequence). Trimming stripped 2 bases from V and 4 bases from J, with 17 bases between. CDR3 in DNA: TGTGCCAGTAGTATAATTCACGGGCAGAAGGGCTATGGCTACACCTTC. It is translated as CASSIIHGQKGYGYTF.

The rearrangement links TRBV27 to TRBJ1-6, with a weak D call TRBD1 (5 bases). The CDR3 runs 15 residues. The germline V gene has CDR1 MNHEY and CDR2 SMNVEV (reference sequence). V lost 4 bases and J 9 bases, leaving 16 bases between the germline ends. The CDR3 protein is CASSSGATLISPLHF. Written as DNA, the CDR3 is TGTGCCAGCAGTTCTGGGGCCACTTTAATTTCACCCCTCCACTTT.

The chain couples TRBV20-1 to TRBJ1-3; no definite D call. Germline V gives CDR1 DFQATT, CDR2 SNEGSKA (reference sequence). CDR3 length equals 13 residues. Trimming left V 3 bases short and J 2 bases short, with 8 bases between. In DNA, the CDR3 is TGCAGTGCTAGTGCCCTCCCTGGAAACACCATATATTTT. Its protein product is CSASALPGNTIYF.

The chain is built from TRBV28 and TRBJ1-5; D might be TRBD1 (6 bases). Trimming shortened V by 3 bases and J by 4 bases, and 10 bases separated the two germline ends. Per the germline V gene, CDR1 is MDHEN and CDR2 is SYDVKM. CDR3 length: 14 residues. CDR3 in DNA: TGTGCCAGCAGTTTCATAGGGGGGAATCAGCCCCAGCATTTT. Amino acids: CASSFIGGNQPQHF.

The rearrangement links TRBV30 to TRBJ2-5; the D gene is possibly TRBD1 (6 bases). This CDR3 contains 12 residues. V was cut by 8 bases and J by 4 bases, with 14 bases left in between. Germline loops: CDR1 GTSNPN, CDR2 SVGIG (reference sequence). This chain's CDR3 is CARNGGGETQYF. CDR3 bases: TGTGCCCGCAATGGGGGCGGAGAGACCCAGTACTTC.

The chain is built from TRBV19 and TRBJ1-1; maybe TRBD1 (5 bases). V lost 5 bases, J lost 7 bases, and 17 bases lay in between. This CDR3 has 14 residues. Looked up from germline, CDR1 is LNHDA and CDR2 is SQIVND (reference sequence). The DNA for the CDR3 is TGTGCCAGTAGTGAATACAGCGGGGCTCTTGAAGCTTTCTTT. The encoded protein is CASSEYSGALEAFF.

The V and J genes are TRBV18 and TRBJ1-2; the match to TRBD1 covers 7 bases. The junction had 3 bases not matched to a gene; V was cut back by 5 bases and J by 3 bases. Germline V lookup: CDR1 KGHSH, CDR2 LQKENI. The CDR3 runs 13 residues. This CDR3 is CASSRQGDYGYTF. CDR3 DNA sequence: TGTGCCAGCTCAAGACAGGGAGACTATGGCTACACCTTC.

The chain carries TRBV5-1 and TRBJ2-1; 15 nucleotides agree with TRBD2. The CDR3 has 16 amino acids. The trim removed 4 bases at V and 8 bases at J, leaving 7 bases unmatched. Germline V gives CDR1 SGHRS, CDR2 YFSETQ. CDR3 residues: CASSPGLAGGPYEQFF. In DNA form, the CDR3 reads TGCGCCAGCAGCCCTGGACTAGCGGGAGGGCCCTATGAGCAGTTCTTC.

V usage is TRBV25-1 and J usage is TRBJ2-5; maybe TRBD2 (6 bases). CDR3 length equals 14 residues. Trimming stripped 6 bases from V and 0 bases from J, with 11 bases between. Germline V CDR1 and CDR2: MGHDK, SYGVNS. The CDR3 DNA sequence: TGTGCCAGCAGCGGGAGTTCGCACCAAGAGACCCAGTACTTC. Translating it yields CASSGSSHQETQYF.

This clone showed up just once. The chain employs TRBV24-1 and TRBJ2-5, with 8 nucleotides matching TRBD2. The CDR3 is 16 residues long. With V trimmed by 5 bases and J by 1 base, 8 bases remained unmatched. Germline CDR1 KGHDR, CDR2 SFDVKD. This CDR3 reads CATSGGGTEFQETQYF. CDR3 DNA sequence: TGTGCCACCAGTGGCGGGGGGACGGAATTCCAAGAGACCCAGTACTTC.

J is TRBJ2-1 and V is TRBV25-1; 8 bases align to TRBD2. The CDR3 runs 16 residues. V gave up 5 bases and J gave up 4 bases; unmatched junction bases: 10. The V gene's germline CDR1 is MGHDK and CDR2 SYGVNS. The CDR3 nucleotides read TGTGCCAGCAGTCCCCCTGGTTCTAGCGGGTACAATGAGCAGTTCTTC. This sequence encodes CASSPPGSSGYNEQFF.

The V gene is TRBV28, the J gene TRBJ2-1, with D uncertain. The CDR3 is 14 amino acids. V was pared by 8 bases and J by 4 bases, with 15 bases between. Germline CDR1 is MDHEN and CDR2 is SYDVKM. As DNA, the CDR3 is TGTGCCAGCTCTATAACAGTGGCTTACAATGAGCAGTTCTTC. It is translated as CASSITVAYNEQFF.